These 3 T cell receptor beta chains were all obtained from the same sample, sequenced in a study of Graves' ophthalmopathy and Graves' hyperthyroidism. TCR beta CDR3 amplification used RNA transcripts. The workflow started with a first-round RT-PCR run with HTBI primers and then moved on to a second-round multiplex PCR. Via MiXCR, TCRdb re-called the multiplex PCR reads, giving one row per CDR3 protein. The sample lists approximately 640,000 distinct CDR3 sequences, over 40% occurring once. Material for sequencing was peripheral blood. Receptors were obtained from an adult man with Graves' ophthalmopathy.

As to this clonotype: One end of the junction does not line up with germline, which may come from a read error. The chain employs TRBV7-8 and TRBJ1-1; D is ambiguous. CDR3 length equals 16 residues. Per germline, CDR1 SGHVS and CDR2 FQNEAQ. The CDR3 DNA reads as TGCGCCAGCAGCCAGAAAGTAAAACAGCAGAACACTGAAGCTTTCTTT. Its translation is CASSQKVKQQNTEAFF.

The chain carries TRBV6-4 and TRBJ2-7; maybe TRBD1 (5 bases). The CDR3 sequence is 15 residues long. Trimming removed 4 bases from V and 0 bases from J, with 13 bases in between. CDR1 and CDR2 (germline): MRHNA, SNTAGT. CDR3 loop: CASSVARTSSYEQYF. CDR3 coding DNA: TGTGCCAGCAGTGTGGCGCGGACAAGCTCCTACGAGCAGTACTTC.

This clonotype came up a few times. V and J are TRBV12-3 or TRBV12-4 and TRBJ2-2; TRBD2 aligns across 11 bases. Unmatched junction bases numbered 10, after V lost 5 bases and J lost 5 bases. The CDR3 has 17 residues. The CDR3 is CASSPYSGGAMTGELFF. The CDR3 nucleotides are TGTGCCAGCAGTCCCTATAGCGGGGGGGCCATGACCGGGGAGCTGTTTTTT.